The next 23 T cell receptor beta chains were all read from a single sample in a study of cytomegalovirus exposure and HLA in healthy donors. 13 Jbeta primers and 60 Vbeta primers were used for the PCR. The protocol was immunoSEQ multiplex PCR, while the TCRdb copy is restricted to in-frame clones and leaves out a portion. The top ten clones hold approximately 2% of a sample with 200,000 to 300,000 clones, roughly 81% of them seen once. Sequenced material: PBMCs. These receptors originate from a woman between 40 and 50 years old in good health and CMV-seropositive.

The genes are TRBV29-1 and TRBJ2-7; 15 positions agree with TRBD2. The CDR3 loop spans 15 amino acids. Germline V gene sequence: CDR1 SQVTM, CDR2 ANQGSEA. V lost 6 bases and J lost 3; bases outside the gene matches: 6. The CDR3 is CSVQGGLAGGYEQYF. As DNA, the CDR3 is TGCAGCGTCCAGGGGGGACTAGCGGGAGGCTACGAGCAGTACTTC.

The chain combines TRBV19 with TRBJ1-1; TRBD1 matches 7 bases. The germline V gene has CDR1 LNHDA and CDR2 SQIVND (reference sequence). Losses at the gene ends were 5 bases for V and 2 bases for J; bases not matched to a gene: 11. The CDR3 runs 16 residues. The CDR3 sequence: CASSPLSGTANTEAFF. The CDR3 bases are TGTGCCAGTAGTCCTTTGTCCGGGACAGCAAACACTGAAGCTTTCTTT. Full variable domain (outside the CDR3, taken from reference TRBV19 and TRBJ1-1): DGGITQSPKYLFRKEGQNVTLSCEQNLNHDAMYWYRQDPGQGLRLIYYSQIVNDFQKGDIAEGYSVSREKKESFPLTVTSAQKNPTAFYLCASSPLSGTANTEAFFGQGTRLTVV.

The chain couples TRBV28 to TRBJ2-7; D is possibly TRBD1 (5 bases). Trimming cost V 9 bases and J 3 bases, with 9 bases left between them. CDR3 size: 11 residues. Germline CDR1 reads MDHEN; CDR2 reads SYDVKM. The CDR3 DNA is TGTGCCAGTCAGGGTTACTACGAGCAGTACTTC. This translates into CASQGYYEQYF.

The CDR3 reads CAFSSGDKETQYF. The CDR3 region has the DNA TGTGCCTTCTCTAGCGGCGATAAAGAGACCCAGTACTTC. This chain joins TRBV30 and TRBJ2-5, with 7 positions matching TRBD2. This CDR3 comprises 13 residues. V lost 7 bases and J lost 3; bases outside the gene matches: 8. The germline V gene has CDR1 GTSNPN and CDR2 SVGIG (reference sequence).

V gene TRBV2 combines with J gene TRBJ2-2; possible D gene TRBD1, 5 bases. Germline CDR1 and CDR2: SNHLY and FYNNEI. Trimming cost V 6 bases and J 3 bases, with 14 bases left between them. This CDR3 spans 15 amino acids. The CDR3: CASSPGAIHTGELFF. CDR3 DNA: TGTGCCAGCAGCCCTGGGGCCATTCACACCGGGGAGCTGTTTTTT.

The chain couples TRBV2 to TRBJ2-7, with 10 bases aligning to TRBD2. The J segment lost 6 bases and the V segment lost 4 bases, leaving 9 bases of the junction unmatched. This CDR3 region has 15 residues. Germline CDR1 and CDR2: SNHLY and FYNNEI. CDR3 in DNA: TGTGCCAGCAGTGCGCCACTAGCGGGAAAAAGCGAGCAGTACTTC. This gives the protein CASSAPLAGKSEQYF.

The J gene is TRBJ2-1, the V gene TRBV27, with D possibly TRBD1 on 7 matching bases. The CDR3 runs 15 residues. Between the trimmed V and J ends, which lost 1 base and 4 bases, there was a span of 11 bases. Per the germline V gene, CDR1 is MNHEY and CDR2 is SMNVEV (reference sequence). The CDR3 spells CASSLWRDSYNEQFF. DNA for the CDR3: TGTGCCAGCAGTTTATGGCGGGACAGTTACAATGAGCAGTTCTTC.

A word on this clone: This same CDR3 is encoded by further DNA sequences in the sample. The rearrangement joins TRBV28 to TRBJ1-3, with D possibly matching TRBD1 (5 bases). Trimming took off 3 bases at V and 3 bases at J, with 9 bases between the two ends. Germline-derived CDR1 and CDR2 are MDHEN and SYDVKM. The CDR3 consists of 14 residues. In nucleotides, the CDR3 is TGTGCCAGCAGTTTTAGGGGAAGTGGAAACACCATATATTTT. It is translated as CASSFRGSGNTIYF.

The chain joins TRBV18 to TRBJ2-7, with TRBD1 as a possible D gene (6 bases). The CDR3 consists of 14 residues. Trimming cost V 3 bases and J 4 bases, with 13 bases left between them. Germline lookup yields CDR1 KGHSH and CDR2 LQKENI. CDR3 nucleotides: TGTGCCAGCTCACCCGGGACACTCTCTTACGAGCAGTACTTC. As protein: CASSPGTLSYEQYF.

This rearrangement joins TRBV5-4 to TRBJ2-5, with 9 positions matching TRBD1. CDR1 and CDR2 from the germline V gene are SGHNT and YYREEE (reference sequence). The CDR3 has 16 amino acids. V gave up 0 bases and J gave up 5 bases; unmatched junction bases: 8. The CDR3 DNA reads TGTGCCAGCAGCTTGGGGAACAGGGGGCGCGGGGAGACCCAGTACTTC. Protein product: CASSLGNRGRGETQYF.

CDR3 sequence reads: CASSLGTSGRNVVFDEQYF. In nucleotides, the CDR3 is TGTGCCAGCAGCTTAGGGACTAGCGGGAGAAATGTAGTATTCGACGAGCAGTACTTC. V usage is TRBV11-3 and J usage is TRBJ2-7, with 13 bases matching TRBD2. The CDR3 runs to 19 residues. V dropped 1 base and J dropped 5; count of bases not matched to a gene: 14. Germline lookup yields CDR1 SGHNT and CDR2 YENEEA.

This clone has a single count. V is TRBV11-3 and J is TRBJ2-2; 11 bases fit TRBD2. This CDR3 has 17 amino acids. Germline-derived CDR1 and CDR2 are SGHNT and YENEEA. V lost 4 bases to trimming and J lost 2 bases; unmatched junction nucleotides: 6. CDR3 nucleotides: TGTGCCAGCAGCTCGCCCGGGACTAGCGGCAACACCGGGGAGCTGTTTTTT. The encoded protein is CASSSPGTSGNTGELFF.

The rearrangement uses TRBV7-9 and TRBJ2-3, with a possible D match to TRBD1 (6 bases). The CDR3 sequence is 15 residues long. Trimming shortened V by 6 bases and J by 4 bases, and 17 bases separated the two germline ends. CDR1 is SEHNR and CDR2 is FQNEAQ in the germline V gene (reference sequence). The CDR3 bases are TGTGCCAGCAGTTCGGACAGCCTAGGGGCAGATACGCAGTATTTT. Translating gives CASSSDSLGADTQYF.

The V and J genes are TRBV28 and TRBJ2-1, with 11 bases aligning to TRBD2. The V gene end was trimmed by 8 bases and the J gene end by 3 bases; junction bases not matched to a gene: 3. Germline CDR1 reads MDHEN; CDR2 reads SYDVKM. The CDR3 consists of 14 residues. The CDR3 DNA reads TGTGCCAGCTTGACTAGCGGGAACTACAATGAGCAGTTCTTC. The encoded protein is CASLTSGNYNEQFF.

V and J are TRBV5-1 and TRBJ2-5, with 11 bases lining up with TRBD2. The ends lost 1 base at V and 2 bases at J; junction bases unmatched: 4. Germline CDR1 and CDR2: SGHRS and YFSETQ. The CDR3 covers 16 residues. CDR3: CASSLMVAGGQETQYF. The CDR3 DNA follows: TGCGCCAGCAGCTTGATGGTAGCGGGAGGGCAAGAGACCCAGTACTTC.

This sequence joins TRBV7-9 and TRBJ1-5; maybe TRBD1 (5 bases). The length of the CDR3 is 14 residues. The V gene's germline CDR1 is SEHNR and CDR2 FQNEAQ (reference sequence). Trimming took off 4 bases at V and 0 bases at J, with 7 bases between the two ends. CDR3: CASSYQGSNQPQHF. As DNA, the CDR3 is TGTGCCAGCAGCTACCAGGGTAGCAATCAGCCCCAGCATTTT.

The rearrangement joins TRBV27 to TRBJ2-2, with 7 bases lining up with TRBD1. Germline assignment: CDR1 MNHEY and CDR2 SMNVEV (reference sequence). The CDR3 is made up of 16 amino acids. V was pared by 5 bases and J by 1 base, with 7 bases of the junction left unmatched. The CDR3 region has the DNA TGTGCCAGCAGTCCTCGGACAGGACGGAACACCGGGGAGCTGTTTTTT. It encodes CASSPRTGRNTGELFF.

This rearrangement joins TRBV18 to TRBJ2-6; no clear D gene. This CDR3 contains 15 residues. Germline CDR1 KGHSH, CDR2 LQKENI. V lost 0 bases to trimming and J lost 2 bases, with 5 bases between them. The CDR3 region is CASSPPAPGANVLTF. CDR3 nucleotides: TGTGCCAGCTCACCACCGGCCCCTGGGGCCAACGTCCTGACTTTC.

This clone came up a few times. The chain has TRBV19 and TRBJ2-1; 7 bases align to TRBD2. The CDR3 has 14 amino acids. In germline, CDR1 is LNHDA, CDR2 SQIVND (reference sequence). V was clipped by 8 bases and J by 1 base; unmatched bases: 5. This chain's CDR3 is CASRREWSYNEQFF. The CDR3, as DNA: TGTGCCAGTCGGCGGGAGTGGTCCTACAATGAGCAGTTCTTC.

The chain employs TRBV7-6 and TRBJ2-7; TRBD1 is a possible D gene (5 bases). Trimming removed 4 bases at V and 0 bases at J, with 7 bases between. Germline V CDR1 and CDR2: SGHVS, FNYEAQ. CDR3 length: 13 residues. The CDR3 DNA sequence: TGTGCCAGCAGCTCCGGACACTCCTACGAGCAGTACTTC. Its protein is CASSSGHSYEQYF.

The CDR3: CSGQGRDTEAFF. The CDR3 DNA is TGCAGCGGACAGGGGCGGGATACTGAAGCTTTCTTT. V is TRBV29-1 and J is TRBJ1-1; TRBD1 aligns across 8 bases. Germline V CDR1 and CDR2: SQVTM, ANQGSEA. The CDR3 loop spans 12 amino acids. V lost 7 bases, J lost 5 bases, and 6 bases stayed unmatched. The entire variable domain, with the rest obtained from reference TRBV29-1 and TRBJ1-1, is as follows: SAVISQKPSRDICQRGTSLTIQCQVDSQVTMMFWYRQQPGQSLTLIATANQGSEATYESGFVIDKFPISRPNLTFSTLTVSNMSPEDSSIYLCSGQGRDTEAFFGQGTRLTVV.

The chain carries TRBV13 and TRBJ1-2, with D possibly TRBD1 on 6 matching bases. Trimming shortened V by 3 bases and J by 6 bases, and 20 bases separated the two germline ends. Germline CDR1 is PRHDT and CDR2 is FYEKMQ (reference sequence). The CDR3 extends over 16 amino acids. For the CDR3, the DNA is TGTGCCAGCAGCTTGGCCCGGCCAGGGGATAGGGATGGCTACACCTTC. Its protein is CASSLARPGDRDGYTF. Full variable domain (rest looked up from reference TRBV13 and TRBJ1-2): AAGVIQSPRHLIKEKRETATLKCYPIPRHDTVYWYQQGPGQDPQFLISFYEKMQSDKGSIPDRFSAQQFSDYHSELNMSSLELGDSALYFCASSLARPGDRDGYTFGSGTRLTVV.

The rearrangement joins TRBV5-4 to TRBJ2-6, with D perhaps matching TRBD1 (5 bases). Germline CDR1 SGHNT, CDR2 YYREEE (reference sequence). The CDR3 spans 16 residues. V shed 4 bases and J shed 3 bases, with 14 bases lying between them. The CDR3 loop reads CASSQDNVYGANVLTF. The CDR3 nucleotides are TGTGCCAGCAGCCAGGACAATGTATATGGGGCCAACGTCCTGACTTTC.